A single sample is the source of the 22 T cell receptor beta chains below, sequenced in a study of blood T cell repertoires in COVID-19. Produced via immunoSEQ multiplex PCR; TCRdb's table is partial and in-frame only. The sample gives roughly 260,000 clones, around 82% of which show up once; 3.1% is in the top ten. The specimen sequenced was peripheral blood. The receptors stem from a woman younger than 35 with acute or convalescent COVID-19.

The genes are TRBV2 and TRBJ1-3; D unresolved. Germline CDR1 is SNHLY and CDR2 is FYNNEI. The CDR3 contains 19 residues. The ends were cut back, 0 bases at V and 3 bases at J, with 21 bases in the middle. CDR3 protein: CASSEAFLSSPRIGNTIYF. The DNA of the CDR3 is TGTGCCAGCAGTGAAGCGTTTTTATCTTCGCCGCGAATTGGAAACACCATATATTTT.

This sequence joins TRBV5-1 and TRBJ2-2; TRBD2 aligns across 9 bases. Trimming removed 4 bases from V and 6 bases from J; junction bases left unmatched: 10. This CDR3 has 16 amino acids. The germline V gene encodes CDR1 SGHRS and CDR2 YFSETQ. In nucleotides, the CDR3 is TGCGCCAGCAGCCCATCAGCGGGGGGCGTAGCCGGGGAGCTGTTTTTT. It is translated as CASSPSAGGVAGELFF.

The CDR3 DNA is TGCGCCAGCAGCCGTACAGGGGGACAAGAGACCCAGTACTTC. This codes for CASSRTGGQETQYF. V gene TRBV4-3 combines with J gene TRBJ2-5; 8 bases are a match to TRBD1. V lost 4 bases to trimming and J lost 2 bases; unmatched junction nucleotides: 3. CDR1 LGHNA and CDR2 YSLEER come from the germline V gene. CDR3 length equals 14 residues.

This CDR3 reads CASSVEDRDHEQYF. The CDR3 nucleotides are TGTGCCAGCAGCGTAGAGGACAGGGACCACGAGCAGTACTTC. This chain uses TRBV9 with TRBJ2-7; 8 nucleotides align to TRBD1. Per germline, CDR1 SGDLS and CDR2 YYNGEE. The CDR3 spans 14 residues. J gave up 5 bases and V 0 bases, and 4 bases lay outside the gene matches.

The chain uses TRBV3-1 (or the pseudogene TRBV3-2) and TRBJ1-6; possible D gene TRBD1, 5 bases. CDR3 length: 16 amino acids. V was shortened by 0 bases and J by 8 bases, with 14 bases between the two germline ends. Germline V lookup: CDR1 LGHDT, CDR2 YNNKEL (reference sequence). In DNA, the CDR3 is TGTGCCAGCAGCCAAGATGGAGGGCAGGGCTATTCACCCCTCCACTTT. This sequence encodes CASSQDGGQGYSPLHF.

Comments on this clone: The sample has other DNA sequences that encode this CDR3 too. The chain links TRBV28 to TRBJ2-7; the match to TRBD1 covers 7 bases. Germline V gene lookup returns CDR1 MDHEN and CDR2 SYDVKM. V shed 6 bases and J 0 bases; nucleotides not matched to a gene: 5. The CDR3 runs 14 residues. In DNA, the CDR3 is TGTGCCAGCAGGAGAACAGGGGACTCCTACGAGCAGTACTTC. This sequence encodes CASRRTGDSYEQYF.

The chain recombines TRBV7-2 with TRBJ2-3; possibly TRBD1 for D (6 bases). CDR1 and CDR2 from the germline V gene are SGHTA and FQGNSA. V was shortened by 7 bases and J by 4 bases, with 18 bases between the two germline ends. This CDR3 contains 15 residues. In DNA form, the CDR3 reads TGTGCCAGCACCCTCGGAGCAGGGGTCGCAGATACGCAGTATTTT. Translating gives CASTLGAGVADTQYF.

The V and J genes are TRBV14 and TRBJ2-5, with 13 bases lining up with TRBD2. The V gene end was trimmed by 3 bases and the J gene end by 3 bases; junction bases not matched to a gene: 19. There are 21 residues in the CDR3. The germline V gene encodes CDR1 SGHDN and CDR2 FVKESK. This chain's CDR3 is CASSQQTKIPFTSGREETQYF. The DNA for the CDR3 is TGTGCCAGCAGCCAGCAGACCAAGATCCCCTTCACTAGCGGGAGGGAAGAGACCCAGTACTTC.

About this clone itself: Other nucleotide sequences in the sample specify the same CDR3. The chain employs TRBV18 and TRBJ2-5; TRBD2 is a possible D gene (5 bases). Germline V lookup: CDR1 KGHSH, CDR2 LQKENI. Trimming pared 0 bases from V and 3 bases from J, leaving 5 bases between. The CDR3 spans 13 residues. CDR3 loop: CASSPPGEETQYF. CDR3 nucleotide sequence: TGTGCCAGCTCACCACCGGGAGAAGAGACCCAGTACTTC.

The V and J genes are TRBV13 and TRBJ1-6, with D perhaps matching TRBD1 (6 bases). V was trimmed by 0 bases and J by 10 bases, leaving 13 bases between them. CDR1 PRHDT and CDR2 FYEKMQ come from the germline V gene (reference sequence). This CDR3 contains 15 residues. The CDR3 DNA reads TGTGCCAGCAGCTTAGGGGGGGGGCGCGGGTCACCCCTCCACTTT. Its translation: CASSLGGGRGSPLHF. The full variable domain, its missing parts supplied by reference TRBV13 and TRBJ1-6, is AAGVIQSPRHLIKEKRETATLKCYPIPRHDTVYWYQQGPGQDPQFLISFYEKMQSDKGSIPDRFSAQQFSDYHSELNMSSLELGDSALYFCASSLGGGRGSPLHFGNGTRLTVT.

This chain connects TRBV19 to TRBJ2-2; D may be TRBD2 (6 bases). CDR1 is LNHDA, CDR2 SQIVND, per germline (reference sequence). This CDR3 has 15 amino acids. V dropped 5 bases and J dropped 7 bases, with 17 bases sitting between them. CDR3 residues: CASSATGTSRGELFF. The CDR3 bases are TGTGCCAGTAGTGCCACCGGGACTTCCCGCGGGGAGCTGTTTTTT.

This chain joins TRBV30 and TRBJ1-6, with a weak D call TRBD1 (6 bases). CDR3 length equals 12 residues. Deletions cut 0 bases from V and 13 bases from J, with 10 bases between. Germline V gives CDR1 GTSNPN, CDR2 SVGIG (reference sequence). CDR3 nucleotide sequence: TGTGCCTGGAGTGTGGGGGCCCCTCCCCTCCACTTT. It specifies CAWSVGAPPLHF.

The CDR3 DNA sequence: TGTGCCAGCAGTTACTACGCTAGCGGGAGTACTGAGACCCAGTACTTC. Its protein is CASSYYASGSTETQYF. This chain joins TRBV6-5 and TRBJ2-5, with TRBD2 matching 10 bases. With 1 base clipped from V and 5 bases from J, the junction kept 7 bases outside the gene matches. CDR3 length equals 16 residues. Germline-derived CDR1 and CDR2 are MNHEY and SVGAGI.

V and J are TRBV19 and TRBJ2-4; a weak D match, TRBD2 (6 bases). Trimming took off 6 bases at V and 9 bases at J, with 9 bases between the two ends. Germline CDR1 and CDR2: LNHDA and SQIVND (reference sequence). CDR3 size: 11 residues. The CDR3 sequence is CASSGSGIQYF. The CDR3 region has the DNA TGTGCCAGTAGCGGGAGCGGCATTCAGTACTTC.

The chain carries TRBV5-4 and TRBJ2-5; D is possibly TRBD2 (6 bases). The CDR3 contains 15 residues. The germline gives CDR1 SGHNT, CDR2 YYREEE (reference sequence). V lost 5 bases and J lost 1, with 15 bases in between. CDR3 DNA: TGTGCCAGCAGTTATGTAGGGACTGCCCAAGAGACCCAGTACTTC. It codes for CASSYVGTAQETQYF.

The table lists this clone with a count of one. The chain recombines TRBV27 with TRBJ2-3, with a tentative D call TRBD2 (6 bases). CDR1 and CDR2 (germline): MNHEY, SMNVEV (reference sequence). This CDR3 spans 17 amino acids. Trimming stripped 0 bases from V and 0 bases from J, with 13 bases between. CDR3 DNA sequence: TGTGCCAGCAGTTTATCGGGGGACTCCCCTAGCACAGATACGCAGTATTTT. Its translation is CASSLSGDSPSTDTQYF.

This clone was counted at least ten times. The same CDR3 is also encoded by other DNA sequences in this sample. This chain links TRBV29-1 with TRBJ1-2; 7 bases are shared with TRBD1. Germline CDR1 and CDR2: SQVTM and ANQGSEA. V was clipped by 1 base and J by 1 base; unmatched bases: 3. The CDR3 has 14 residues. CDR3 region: CSVEGRGNNYGYTF. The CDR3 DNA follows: TGCAGCGTTGAAGGCAGGGGGAATAACTATGGCTACACCTTC. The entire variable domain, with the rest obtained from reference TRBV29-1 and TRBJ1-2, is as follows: SAVISQKPSRDICQRGTSLTIQCQVDSQVTMMFWYRQQPGQSLTLIATANQGSEATYESGFVIDKFPISRPNLTFSTLTVSNMSPEDSSIYLCSVEGRGNNYGYTFGSGTRLTVV.

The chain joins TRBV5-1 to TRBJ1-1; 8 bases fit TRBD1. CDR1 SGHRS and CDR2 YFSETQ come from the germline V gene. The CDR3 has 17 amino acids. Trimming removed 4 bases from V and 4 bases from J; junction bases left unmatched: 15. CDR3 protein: CASSLDRERFFGTEAFF. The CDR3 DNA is TGCGCCAGCAGCCTGGACAGGGAGCGGTTTTTTGGCACTGAAGCTTTCTTT.

CDR3 coding DNA: TGTGCCAGCAGCGACACGGGTTATGGCTACACCTTC. Protein sequence: CASSDTGYGYTF. The chain carries TRBV9 and TRBJ1-2, with unresolved D. This CDR3 spans 12 amino acids. CDR1 is SGDLS, CDR2 YYNGEE, per germline. Between the trimmed V and J ends, which lost 3 bases and 5 bases, there was a span of 8 bases.

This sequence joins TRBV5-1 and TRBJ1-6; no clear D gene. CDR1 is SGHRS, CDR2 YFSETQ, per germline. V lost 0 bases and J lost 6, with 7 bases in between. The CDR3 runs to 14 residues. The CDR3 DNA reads TGCGCCAGCAGCTTGGGTGGAGTTAATTCACCCCTCCACTTT. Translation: CASSLGGVNSPLHF.

CDR3 loop: CASSYSIFEGANEQFF. The CDR3 nucleotides read TGTGCCAGCAGTTACTCGATATTTGAGGGGGCAAATGAGCAGTTCTTC. This sequence joins TRBV6-6 and TRBJ2-1, with 7 positions matching TRBD1. The CDR3 contains 16 residues. Germline V gene sequence: CDR1 MNHNY, CDR2 SVGAGI (reference sequence). V gave up 0 bases and J gave up 7 bases; unmatched junction bases: 9.

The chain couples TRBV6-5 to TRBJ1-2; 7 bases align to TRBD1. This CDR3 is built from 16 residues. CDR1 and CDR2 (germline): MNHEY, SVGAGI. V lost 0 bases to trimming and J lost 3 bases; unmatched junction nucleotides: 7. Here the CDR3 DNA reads TGTGCCAGCAGTTACTCAAGGGGGCTTTTTTACTATGGCTACACCTTC. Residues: CASSYSRGLFYYGYTF.